This T cell receptor (beta chain) was captured in a study of shared clonotypes between healthy human individuals. Across the study: A donor's plate count was three for CD4 naive and three for CD4 memory; CD8 naive had two and CD8 memory one.

It was CD45RO-negative cells, positively selected for CCR7, that made up naive CD8 cells, with terminally differentiated effector memory CD45RA+ cells excluded. Donors had no recently reported acute infections or vaccinations and were HIV-negative. Turning to this clone: What it binds is not known.

Profiling relied on immunoSEQ multiplex PCR, and the TCRdb table lists in-frame clones only, not all of them. The data contain roughly 2,000,000 clones, less than 95% of them singletons. Study-wide points: It was observed that roughly 5.1% of naive CD4 clonotypes were shared across several donors.

Material for sequencing was naive CD8+ T cells sorted from blood. The TCR was taken from a man aged 18 to 30 in good health.

CDR3 residues: CASSLGGRGLNYGYTF. The CDR3 nucleotides are TGTGCCAGCAGCTTAGGAGGAAGGGGGCTGAACTATGGCTACACCTTC. This chain connects TRBV13 to TRBJ1-2; 7 bases align to TRBD1. Trimming at V came to 0 bases and at J to 2 bases, leaving 6 bases not matched to a gene. Germline V gives CDR1 PRHDT, CDR2 FYEKMQ (reference sequence). CDR3 size: 16 residues. The variable domain in full, completed from reference TRBV13 and TRBJ1-2, reads AAGVIQSPRHLIKEKRETATLKCYPIPRHDTVYWYQQGPGQDPQFLISFYEKMQSDKGSIPDRFSAQQFSDYHSELNMSSLELGDSALYFCASSLGGRGLNYGYTFGSGTRLTVV.